This record concerns one TCR beta chain sequence. The study drew participants aged about 18 to 89 years from some 25 US areas. Clinical history as reported by participants underpinned cohort assignment. No more than 2 weeks before study entry, exposed participants had met a case of COVID-19. The CDR3 totals 12 residues. Germline V gene sequence: CDR1 SNHLY, CDR2 FYNNEI. V was pared by 3 bases and J by 13 bases, with 13 bases between. The record originates from a study of blood T cell repertoires in COVID-19. TCRdb's copy holds only in-frame clones and misses some; the assay was immunoSEQ multiplex PCR. The repertoire holds 220,000 or so clones, with 90% as singletons.

Sequencing input: PBMCs or T cells enriched from blood (not recorded which). The chain recombines TRBV2 with TRBJ2-1, with a possible D match to TRBD2 (5 bases). The TCR comes from a man aged 25 to 40 who had been exposed to COVID-19. The CDR3 spells CASSEEEVSQFF. CDR3 in DNA: TGTGCCAGCAGTGAGGAGGAAGTCTCTCAGTTCTTC.